The present entry profiles one T cell receptor (beta chain) with its context. The data belong to a study of T cell responses to AZD1222 COVID-19 vaccine. TCRdb's table, derived via immunoSEQ multiplex PCR, lists solely in-frame clones and lacks some. The repertoire consists of around 99,000 clones, with about 92% occurring once and the leading ten covering about 9.1%. This CDR3 is 17 amino acids long. Germline loops: CDR1 SGDLS, CDR2 YYNGEE. Trimming left V 4 bases short and J 6 bases short, with 23 bases between. The chain recombines TRBV9 with TRBJ2-1; tentative D call: TRBD2 (5 bases). This receptor was taken from an adult who received the AZD1222 COVID-19 vaccine. The sequencing used peripheral blood, collected 28 days after the second AZD1222 dose. Here the CDR3 DNA reads TGTGCCAGCAGCCCCGGTGGAGGTAGACCCCTAGTCAATGAGCAGTTCTTC. Protein sequence: CASSPGGGRPLVNEQFF.